The present TCR beta chain was sequenced within a study of T cells after yellow fever vaccination. Comments on this clonotype: No antigen is known for it.

General observations from the study: A small share of clonotypes appeared in both CD4 and CD8 compartments.

Germline loops: CDR1 MNHEY, CDR2 SVGAGI. V lost 4 bases and J lost 7, with 14 bases in between. This CDR3 comprises 15 residues. TCRdb used MiXCR to reprocess the 5' RACE reads, holding one entry per CDR3 protein. The sample contains about 310,000 distinct CDR3 sequences, around 3.6% of which appear only once. Material: PBMCs, obtained on the day of the yellow fever booster vaccination. The rearrangement uses TRBV6-5 and TRBJ1-6, with a tentative D call TRBD1 (6 bases). The TCR was taken from a man aged 18 to 30 who received the YFV17D yellow fever vaccine. This chain's CDR3 is CASSSGGEGNSPLHF. CDR3 in DNA: TGTGCCAGCAGTTCCGGGGGCGAGGGAAATTCACCCCTCCACTTT.